This T cell receptor beta chain was found in a study of blood T cell repertoires in COVID-19. Study-wide context: Collection of acute and convalescent COVID-19 samples took place in the United States, Italy and Spain. T cells, B-cell-depleted T cells, or PBMCs supplied cDNA or gDNA.

V was clipped by 6 bases and J by 5 bases; unmatched bases: 12. The V gene's germline CDR1 is MDHEN and CDR2 SYDVKM. CDR3 length equals 15 residues. As handled by the study authors: Using reference gene primer amplification, nucleated cell counts were estimated. TCRdb's copy holds only in-frame clones and misses some; the assay was immunoSEQ multiplex PCR. That table gives V, J and clone size, and the DNA gave D and trimming. In the table there are 200,000 or so clones, roughly 90% of which are singletons. V and J are TRBV28 and TRBJ2-7; 8 nucleotides align to TRBD2. This TCR was recovered from a woman aged 40 to 50 who had recovered from COVID-19. The sequenced sample consisted of peripheral blood. CDR3 sequence: CASRGGVAGRNEQYF. The CDR3 region has the DNA TGTGCCAGCAGGGGCGGGGTAGCGGGACGGAACGAGCAGTACTTC.